A selection of T cell receptor beta chains follows, all from one sample in a study of T-cell reconstitution after alpha-beta-depleted transplantation in children. A single record per CDR3 protein comes from TCRdb applying MiXCR to the PCR reads. The sample consists of around 700,000 distinct CDR3 sequences, around 13% of them appearing once. Here the sequenced sample was PBMCs, taken before TCRalphabeta/CD19-depleted stem cell transplant. The source is a girl aged 2 to 9 with congenital amegakaryocytic thrombocytopenia, due to receive a stem cell transplant. The CDR3 runs from the conserved cysteine through the conserved F or W. The order of the fields is clone size, CDR3 length, J gene, V gene, D gene, CDR3 DNA, CDR3 protein. D genes are given only for firm matches. Part of the rows lack a size; the others show once, few, many or a class for expanded clones.

clone_size: NA; cdr3_length: 15; j_call: TRBJ2-7; v_call: TRBV27; d_call: TRBD2; cdr3_nt: TGTGCCAGCAGACACGGACTAGCGGGGGCCTACGAGCAGTACTTC; cdr3_aa: CASRHGLAGAYEQYF
clone_size: NA; cdr3_length: 15; j_call: TRBJ2-1; v_call: TRBV9; d_call: TRBD2; cdr3_nt: TGTGCCAGCAGCGTAGTGGCTAGCGGGAGTGCTGAGCAGTTCTTC; cdr3_aa: CASSVVASGSAEQFF
clone_size: many; cdr3_length: 15; j_call: TRBJ2-5; v_call: TRBV10-3; d_call: TRBD1; cdr3_nt: TGTGCCAGCGCGACCGGGACAGAGTTACAAGAGACCCAGTACTTC; cdr3_aa: CASATGTELQETQYF
clone_size: NA; cdr3_length: 16; j_call: TRBJ2-7; v_call: TRBV5-5; d_call: TRBD2; cdr3_nt: TGTGCCAGCAGCTTGGGACTAGCGGGAGAATTCTACGAGCAGTACTTC; cdr3_aa: CASSLGLAGEFYEQYF
clone_size: many; cdr3_length: 14; j_call: TRBJ2-1; v_call: TRBV20-1; d_call: TRBD2; cdr3_nt: TGCAGTGCTAGAGTCCTAGCGGAGTACAATGAGCAGTTCTTC; cdr3_aa: CSARVLAEYNEQFF
clone_size: NA; cdr3_length: 13; j_call: TRBJ2-1; v_call: TRBV5-1; d_call: NA; cdr3_nt: TGCGCCAGCGGAAGACTACTTCGAAATGAGCAGTTCTTC; cdr3_aa: CASGRLLRNEQFF
clone_size: many; cdr3_length: 15; j_call: TRBJ2-1; v_call: TRBV6-5; d_call: TRBD1; cdr3_nt: TGTGCCAGCAGTTGGATCCGGGACAGGTACAATGAGCAGTTCTTC; cdr3_aa: CASSWIRDRYNEQFF
clone_size: NA; cdr3_length: 14; j_call: TRBJ1-1; v_call: TRBV5-1; d_call: TRBD1; cdr3_nt: TGCGCCAGCAGCTACCAGGGGGGGACCACTGAAGCTTTCTTT; cdr3_aa: CASSYQGGTTEAFF
clone_size: few; cdr3_length: 14; j_call: TRBJ2-7; v_call: TRBV20-1; d_call: NA; cdr3_nt: TGCAGTGCTAAAATACCGGGCCTCTCAGGCGAGCAGTACTTC; cdr3_aa: CSAKIPGLSGEQYF
clone_size: many; cdr3_length: 12; j_call: TRBJ1-5; v_call: TRBV15; d_call: NA; cdr3_nt: TGTGCCACCAGCAGAGGTGCGTGGACCCAGCATTTT; cdr3_aa: CATSRGAWTQHF
clone_size: many; cdr3_length: 16; j_call: TRBJ2-3; v_call: TRBV5-1; d_call: TRBD2; cdr3_nt: TGCGCCAGCAGCCCTACCCGGACTAGCGGCACAGATACGCAGTATTTT; cdr3_aa: CASSPTRTSGTDTQYF
clone_size: many; cdr3_length: 15; j_call: TRBJ1-5; v_call: TRBV20-1; d_call: NA; cdr3_nt: TGCAGTGCTAGACGAGGGGGGATTTACAATCAGCCCCAGCATTTT; cdr3_aa: CSARRGGIYNQPQHF
clone_size: many; cdr3_length: 14; j_call: TRBJ2-1; v_call: TRBV20-1; d_call: NA; cdr3_nt: TGCAGTGCTAGTTTGGTGGGAAACTACAATGAGCAGTTCTTC; cdr3_aa: CSASLVGNYNEQFF
clone_size: NA; cdr3_length: 15; j_call: TRBJ2-3; v_call: TRBV2; d_call: TRBD2; cdr3_nt: TGTGCCAGCAGTGTACTAGCGCCTAGCACAGATACGCAGTATTTT; cdr3_aa: CASSVLAPSTDTQYF
clone_size: few; cdr3_length: 14; j_call: TRBJ2-1; v_call: TRBV7-9; d_call: NA; cdr3_nt: TGTGCCAGCAGCCCCTTCGGCGGCGACAATGAGCAGTTCTTC; cdr3_aa: CASSPFGGDNEQFF
clone_size: few; cdr3_length: 11; j_call: TRBJ2-7; v_call: TRBV3-1; d_call: NA; cdr3_nt: TGTGCCAGCAGCCATGCACACGAGCAGTACTTC; cdr3_aa: CASSHAHEQYF
clone_size: NA; cdr3_length: 16; j_call: TRBJ2-6; v_call: TRBV28; d_call: TRBD1; cdr3_nt: TGTGCCAGCAGTTGGGGGACAGTCTCTGGGGCCAACGTCCTGACTTTC; cdr3_aa: CASSWGTVSGANVLTF
clone_size: many; cdr3_length: 14; j_call: TRBJ2-7; v_call: TRBV12-3/TRBV12-4; d_call: NA; cdr3_nt: TGTGCCAGCAGTTTAATTGGGACGTCCTACGAGCAGTACTTC; cdr3_aa: CASSLIGTSYEQYF
clone_size: NA; cdr3_length: 16; j_call: TRBJ2-6; v_call: TRBV7-9; d_call: NA; cdr3_nt: TGTGCCATCCTACATGACGCCAGCTCTGGGGCCAACGTCCTGACTTTC; cdr3_aa: CAILHDASSGANVLTF
clone_size: NA; cdr3_length: 9; j_call: TRBJ2-1; v_call: TRBV7-9; d_call: NA; cdr3_nt: TGTGCCAGCAGCTTAGACGAGTTCTTC; cdr3_aa: CASSLDEFF
clone_size: NA; cdr3_length: 12; j_call: TRBJ2-1; v_call: TRBV20-1; d_call: NA; cdr3_nt: TGCAGTGCTAGCGTCGACCCCAATGAGCAGTTCTTC; cdr3_aa: CSASVDPNEQFF
clone_size: NA; cdr3_length: 13; j_call: TRBJ2-7; v_call: TRBV5-1; d_call: NA; cdr3_nt: TGCGCCAGCAGCTTGACCTTCTTCTACGAGCAGTACTTC; cdr3_aa: CASSLTFFYEQYF
clone_size: NA; cdr3_length: 16; j_call: TRBJ1-5; v_call: TRBV15; d_call: NA; cdr3_nt: TGTGCCACCAGCACAAGGAAGGGCAGTCGCAATCAGCCCCAGCATTTT; cdr3_aa: CATSTRKGSRNQPQHF
clone_size: NA; cdr3_length: 14; j_call: TRBJ2-7; v_call: TRBV29-1; d_call: NA; cdr3_nt: TGCAGCGTTGGGGGGGCGGTGCGGTTCTACGAGCAGTACTTC; cdr3_aa: CSVGGAVRFYEQYF
clone_size: few; cdr3_length: 13; j_call: TRBJ2-2; v_call: TRBV14; d_call: NA; cdr3_nt: TGTGCCAGCAGCGCCCGGGGCACCGGGGAGCTGTTTTTT; cdr3_aa: CASSARGTGELFF
clone_size: few; cdr3_length: 14; j_call: TRBJ2-5; v_call: TRBV5-6; d_call: NA; cdr3_nt: TGTGCCAGCAGCTTTAGCCCTTCGGGGGAGACCCAGTACTTC; cdr3_aa: CASSFSPSGETQYF
clone_size: many; cdr3_length: 18; j_call: TRBJ2-7; v_call: TRBV4-1; d_call: NA; cdr3_nt: TGCGCCAGCAGCCCGCCTCCTAGCAGCCTACAGGGTCGATACGAGCAGTACTTC; cdr3_aa: CASSPPPSSLQGRYEQYF
clone_size: many; cdr3_length: 14; j_call: TRBJ2-2; v_call: TRBV29-1; d_call: TRBD1; cdr3_nt: TGCAGCAGCTCCGGGACAGCTAACACCGGGGAGCTGTTTTTT; cdr3_aa: CSSSGTANTGELFF
clone_size: NA; cdr3_length: 17; j_call: TRBJ1-2; v_call: TRBV4-1; d_call: NA; cdr3_nt: TGCGCCAGCAGCAAGGGTGAGGCGCCGGGCCTCTATAGGGGCTACACCTTC; cdr3_aa: CASSKGEAPGLYRGYTF
clone_size: few; cdr3_length: 15; j_call: TRBJ2-2; v_call: TRBV7-3; d_call: NA; cdr3_nt: TGTGCCAGCAGCTTAGTCGGGAGACCCACCGGGGAGCTGTTTTTT; cdr3_aa: CASSLVGRPTGELFF
clone_size: NA; cdr3_length: 12; j_call: TRBJ1-1; v_call: TRBV6-1; d_call: NA; cdr3_nt: TGTGCCAGCGGCGACTGGGTCAGAGAAGCTTTCTTT; cdr3_aa: CASGDWVREAFF
clone_size: many; cdr3_length: 13; j_call: TRBJ2-3; v_call: TRBV6-6; d_call: NA; cdr3_nt: TGTGCCAGCAGTTACGACTATCAGGATACGCAGTATTTT; cdr3_aa: CASSYDYQDTQYF
clone_size: NA; cdr3_length: 17; j_call: TRBJ2-5; v_call: TRBV12-3/TRBV12-4; d_call: NA; cdr3_nt: TGTGCCAGCAGTCTGCCCCGACGTTTGCAGGGGAGAGAGACCCAGTACTTC; cdr3_aa: CASSLPRRLQGRETQYF
clone_size: NA; cdr3_length: 16; j_call: TRBJ2-3; v_call: TRBV20-1; d_call: NA; cdr3_nt: TGCAGTGCCTACGGGTCTAGCCCGCGATTTCCTGATACGCAGTATTTT; cdr3_aa: CSAYGSSPRFPDTQYF
clone_size: many; cdr3_length: 14; j_call: TRBJ1-5; v_call: TRBV5-5; d_call: NA; cdr3_nt: TGTGCCAGCAGCTTGTATTTAGAGAATCAGCCCCAGCATTTT; cdr3_aa: CASSLYLENQPQHF
clone_size: NA; cdr3_length: 13; j_call: TRBJ2-5; v_call: TRBV5-1; d_call: NA; cdr3_nt: TGCGCCAGCAGCCCCATGGTCCAAGAGACCCAGTACTTC; cdr3_aa: CASSPMVQETQYF